These 21 T cell receptor beta chains originate from one sample sequenced in a study of regulatory T cells in long-lasting Graves disease. Specified time point: persistent/refractory GD, antithyroid drugs over 5 years with positive TRAb. The authors made the TCR library using RNA they extracted from PBMCs. Arm-PCR of CDR3 regions and iRepertoire HTBI primers were used to build TCR beta libraries. Each CDR3 protein is one row after TCRdb ran MiXCR on the multiplex PCR reads. The table records 500,000 to 800,000 distinct CDR3 sequences, 30% of them present only once. The sample in question was peripheral blood mononuclear cells (PBMCs), obtained when the disease was refractory, from a patient treated with antithyroid drugs. Source of these receptors: a female donor with Graves disease.

The rearrangement links TRBV9 to TRBJ2-7, with D perhaps TRBD2 (5 bases). The CDR3 is 13 residues long. CDR1 and CDR2 (germline): SGDLS, YYNGEE. The ends were cut back, 1 base at V and 5 bases at J, with 10 bases in the middle. The CDR3 DNA reads TGTGCCAGCAGCGTATCTAGCAGGCACGAGCAGTACTTC. Amino acid sequence: CASSVSSRHEQYF.

This clonotype was found a few times. The chain has TRBV6-1 and TRBJ1-5; perhaps TRBD1 as D (5 bases). Per the germline V gene, CDR1 is MNHNS and CDR2 is SASEGT. CDR3 length: 17 amino acids. V shed 2 bases and J shed 5 bases, with 19 bases lying between them. The CDR3 region is CASSEKTGGRGYQPQHF. CDR3 in DNA: TGTGCCAGCAGTGAAAAAACGGGGGGGAGGGGTTATCAGCCCCAGCATTTT.

This clonotype was found a few times. The CDR3 here is CASSLGGPDYEQYF. The CDR3, as DNA: TGTGCCAGCAGCTTAGGGGGCCCCGACTACGAGCAGTACTTC. The chain recombines TRBV7-7 with TRBJ2-7; D possibly corresponds to TRBD1 (5 bases). V was pared by 1 base and J by 3 bases, with 10 bases between. The CDR3 has 14 amino acids. Germline V CDR1 and CDR2: SSHAT, FNYEAQ (reference sequence).

Regarding this clonotype: A much larger clone is a single base away; this may be a read error. The chain links TRBV20-1 to TRBJ1-6, with a possible D match to TRBD1 (6 bases). CDR1 and CDR2 (germline): DFQATT, SNEGSKA (reference sequence). The CDR3 loop spans 15 amino acids. Trimming cost V 6 bases and J 11 bases, with 23 bases left between them. CDR3 sequence (DNA): TGCAGTGCGCAGGACCGGGACAAAAGTTATCCACCCCTCCACTTT. It codes for CSAQDRDKSYPPLHF.

This clonotype was detected many times. The chain has TRBV6-2 or TRBV6-3 and TRBJ1-2; TRBD1 agrees at 7 bases. The CDR3 runs to 13 residues. Unmatched junction bases numbered 8, after V lost 6 bases and J lost 7 bases. Per germline, CDR1 MNHEY and CDR2 SVGEGT. The CDR3 sequence is CASRTTGESGYTF. Written as DNA, the CDR3 is TGTGCCAGCAGGACAACAGGGGAAAGTGGCTACACCTTC.

The rearrangement uses TRBV7-3 and TRBJ2-5; 7 bases agree with TRBD1. There are 16 residues in the CDR3. The J segment lost 5 bases and the V segment lost 2 bases, leaving 11 bases of the junction unmatched. Looked up from germline, CDR1 is SGHTA and CDR2 is FQGTGA. CDR3 bases: TGTGCCAGCAGCTTAGTCGGGACAGCCCTAATGGAGACCCAGTACTTC. Its protein is CASSLVGTALMETQYF. The full variable domain, with the rest looked up from reference TRBV7-3 and TRBJ2-5, is GAGVSQTPSNKVTEKGKYVELRCDPISGHTALYWYRQSLGQGPEFLIYFQGTGAADDSGLPNDRFFAVRPEGSVSTLKIQRTERGDSAVYLCASSLVGTALMETQYFGPGTRLLVL.

This clonotype has more than one count but fewer than ten. The V call is TRBV7-2, the J call TRBJ1-4, with a possible D match to TRBD1 (5 bases). V was clipped by 0 bases and J by 6 bases, with 17 bases between them. The CDR3 consists of 17 residues. Germline V CDR1 and CDR2: SGHTA, FQGNSA. The DNA for the CDR3 is TGTGCCAGCAGCTTAGCAACGGGGGTACGGCCACATGAAAAACTGTTTTTT. Protein sequence: CASSLATGVRPHEKLFF.

This clonotype has only a few counts. This chain links TRBV2 with TRBJ2-1; 12 bases match TRBD2. With V trimmed by 1 base and J by 8 bases, 9 bases remained unmatched. CDR1 and CDR2 from the germline V gene are SNHLY and FYNNEI. The CDR3 spans 17 residues. The CDR3 here is CASSEGRLAGVADEQFF. CDR3 DNA: TGTGCCAGCAGTGAAGGGCGACTAGCGGGAGTAGCGGATGAGCAGTTCTTC.

The rearrangement joins TRBV11-2 to TRBJ2-3; D perhaps matches TRBD2 (6 bases). CDR3 length equals 15 residues. CDR1 is SGHAT and CDR2 is FQNNGV in the germline V gene. V dropped 3 bases and J dropped 3 bases, with 13 bases sitting between them. CDR3 nucleotides: TGTGCCAGCAGCTTTGACGGGAGTAGGACAGATACGCAGTATTTT. Translating gives CASSFDGSRTDTQYF.

A few counts support this clonotype. The V call is TRBV7-9, the J call TRBJ2-7; unclear D gene. Germline V CDR1 and CDR2: SEHNR, FQNEAQ (reference sequence). The CDR3 length is 14 residues. V gave up 1 base and J gave up 0 bases, with 7 bases separating them. CDR3 DNA: TGTGCCAGCAGCTTAGAACTCAGCTCCTACGAGCAGTACTTC. The encoded protein is CASSLELSSYEQYF.

V and J are TRBV20-1 and TRBJ1-3; unclear D gene. The CDR3 totals 19 residues. Germline CDR1 reads DFQATT; CDR2 reads SNEGSKA (reference sequence). The ends were cut back, 2 bases at V and 0 bases at J, with 23 bases in the middle. CDR3 coding DNA: TGCAGTGCTAGATACTTGCCGGGGAGACAAATGAGCTCTGGAAACACCATATATTTT. Its translation is CSARYLPGRQMSSGNTIYF.

In this sample, this clonotype turned up a few times. The rearrangement uses TRBV19 and TRBJ2-2, with 8 bases matching TRBD1. Germline V CDR1 and CDR2: LNHDA, SQIVND (reference sequence). With V trimmed by 6 bases and J by 5 bases, 8 bases remained unmatched. This CDR3 is built from 15 residues. CDR3: CASRLPGQATGELFF. As DNA, the CDR3 is TGTGCCAGTAGATTGCCGGGACAGGCTACCGGGGAGCTGTTTTTT.

A few counts support this clonotype. The rearrangement joins TRBV12-3 or TRBV12-4 to TRBJ1-5, with D tentatively TRBD1 (6 bases). Trimming took 5 bases from V and 3 from J, leaving 17 bases between them. The CDR3 extends over 16 amino acids. In DNA, the CDR3 is TGTGCCAGCAGTCCCGGGACACGGAGAAACAATCAGCCCCAGCATTTT. Encoded protein: CASSPGTRRNNQPQHF.

The gene calls are TRBV5-1 and TRBJ1-2; D remains unclear. This CDR3 is 14 amino acids long. Germline values: CDR1 SGHRS, CDR2 YFSETQ. V was cut by 1 base and J by 6 bases, with 13 bases left in between. The CDR3 protein is CASSLRWAPDGYTF. For the CDR3, the DNA is TGCGCCAGCAGCTTGAGGTGGGCGCCTGATGGCTACACCTTC.

This clonotype was observed a few times. The V call is TRBV30, the J call TRBJ1-1; 8 bases are a match to TRBD1. The CDR3 is made up of 16 amino acids. CDR1 GTSNPN and CDR2 SVGIG come from the germline V gene (reference sequence). The trim removed 7 bases at V and 1 base at J, leaving 14 bases unmatched. The CDR3 bases are TGTGCCTTGACCTCCAGGGGGCCGTCCCGGAACACTGAAGCTTTCTTT. Amino acids: CALTSRGPSRNTEAFF. Supplemented by reference TRBV30 and TRBJ1-1, the full variable domain reads SQTIHQWPATLVQPVGSPLSLECTVEGTSNPNLYWYRQAAGRGLQLLFYSVGIGQISSEVPQNLSASRPQDRQFILSSKKLLLSDSGFYLCALTSRGPSRNTEAFFGQGTRLTVV.

The gene calls are TRBV3-1 and TRBJ1-4; D not resolved. This CDR3 is built from 13 residues. Germline CDR1 is LGHDT and CDR2 is YNNKEL (reference sequence). V lost 3 bases, J lost 8 bases, and 10 bases lay in between. This chain's CDR3 is CASSHPPPEKLFF. In nucleotides, the CDR3 is TGTGCCAGCAGCCATCCCCCGCCGGAAAAACTGTTTTTT.

The genes are TRBV7-3 and TRBJ2-7, with 7 bases identical to TRBD1. CDR3 length: 19 amino acids. In germline, CDR1 is SGHTA, CDR2 FQGTGA. V lost 5 bases and J lost 2; bases outside the gene matches: 21. Here the CDR3 DNA reads TGTGCCAGCAGCCCTACTAGGGTGGCCCCCGGGACAGTCACCTACGAGCAGTACTTC. It translates to CASSPTRVAPGTVTYEQYF.

In the case of this clonotype: A single base separates this from a much larger clone, so it may be a read error. The chain links TRBV28 to TRBJ1-5; TRBD1 is a possible D gene (5 bases). The CDR3 consists of 14 residues. The germline V gene has CDR1 MDHEN and CDR2 SYDVKM. This CDR3 reads CVSSPRDGFRPQHF. CDR3 in DNA: TGTGTCAGCAGTCCTAGGGACGGCTTTAGGCCCCAGCATTTT.

This clonotype has more than one count but fewer than ten. The chain has TRBV28 and TRBJ2-5, with a possible D match to TRBD1 (6 bases). CDR1 is MDHEN, CDR2 SYDVKM, per germline. V lost 4 bases and J 5 bases, leaving 11 bases between the germline ends. The CDR3 covers 13 residues. CDR3 DNA: TGTGCCAGCAGTTACAGGGACGGGGAGACCCAGTACTTC. Its protein is CASSYRDGETQYF.

This clonotype showed up just a few times. The chain joins TRBV20-1 to TRBJ1-1, with D tentatively TRBD1 (6 bases). V dropped 5 bases and J dropped 1 base, with 8 bases sitting between them. The germline V gene encodes CDR1 DFQATT and CDR2 SNEGSKA (reference sequence). The CDR3 consists of 12 residues. CDR3 in amino acids: CSAPGQNTEAFF. Here the CDR3 DNA reads TGCAGTGCTCCGGGACAGAACACTGAAGCTTTCTTT.

V gene TRBV19 combines with J gene TRBJ1-5, with 8 bases that match TRBD1. Looked up from germline, CDR1 is LNHDA and CDR2 is SQIVND (reference sequence). The junction had 3 bases not matched to a gene; V was cut back by 4 bases and J by 1 base. The CDR3 spans 15 residues. CDR3 amino acids: CASSTRGQSNQPQHF. CDR3 nucleotide sequence: TGTGCCAGTAGTACCAGGGGGCAGAGCAATCAGCCCCAGCATTTT.